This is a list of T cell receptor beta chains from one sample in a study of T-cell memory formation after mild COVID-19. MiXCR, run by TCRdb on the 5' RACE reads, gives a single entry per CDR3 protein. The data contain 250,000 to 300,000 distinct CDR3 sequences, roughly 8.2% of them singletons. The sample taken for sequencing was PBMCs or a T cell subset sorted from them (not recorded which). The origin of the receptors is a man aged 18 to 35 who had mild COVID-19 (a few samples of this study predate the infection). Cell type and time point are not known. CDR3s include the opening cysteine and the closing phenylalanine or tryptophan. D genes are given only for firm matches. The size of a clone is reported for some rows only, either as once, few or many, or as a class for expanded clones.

DNA: TGTGCCAGCAGCCCGGGACGTGGGGAGCTGTTTTTT
CDR3: CASSPGRGELFF
D: -
V: TRBV3-1
J: TRBJ2-2
size: many

DNA: TGCGCCAGCAACCCGGGACAGGGGGCACACAATGAGCAGTTCTTC
CDR3: CASNPGQGAHNEQFF
D: TRBD1
V: TRBV10-2
J: TRBJ2-1
size: few

DNA: TGTGCCAGCAGCTTCCCGGTCTCAACCAGGATGAACACTGAAGCTTTCTTT
CDR3: CASSFPVSTRMNTEAFF
D: -
V: TRBV7-2
J: TRBJ1-1
size: many

DNA: TGTGCCAGCAGCCAAGATTTCCGGGACACTGAAGCTTTCTTT
CDR3: CASSQDFRDTEAFF
D: -
V: TRBV3-1
J: TRBJ1-1
size: many

DNA: TGTGCCAGCAGCTTTCGGGACAGCTATGGCTACACCTTC
CDR3: CASSFRDSYGYTF
D: TRBD1
V: TRBV7-9
J: TRBJ1-2
size: few

DNA: TGTGCCAGCAGGCCCGGGGACAGATGGGAGACCCAGTACTTC
CDR3: CASRPGDRWETQYF
D: TRBD1
V: TRBV7-2
J: TRBJ2-5
size: many

DNA: TGTGCCAGCAGCTTAGGAGGGGCAGGACAAAGAGGGGGCTCAGATACGCAGTATTTT
CDR3: CASSLGGAGQRGGSDTQYF
D: TRBD1
V: TRBV7-8
J: TRBJ2-3
size: -

DNA: TGTGCCAGCAGCTCGTACGGACAGGGACATGAAAAACTGTTTTTT
CDR3: CASSSYGQGHEKLFF
D: TRBD1
V: TRBV7-9
J: TRBJ1-4
size: few

DNA: TGCGCCAGCAGTGAGTCGGGCAGGGTCCACGAGCAGTACTTC
CDR3: CASSESGRVHEQYF
D: -
V: TRBV10-1
J: TRBJ2-7
size: many

DNA: TGTGCCAGCAGTACGACTAGGCGAGATACGCAGTATTTT
CDR3: CASSTTRRDTQYF
D: -
V: TRBV6-5
J: TRBJ2-3
size: -

DNA: TGCGCCAGCAGCCCCGCCAGGCCGAACACTGAAGCTTTCTTT
CDR3: CASSPARPNTEAFF
D: -
V: TRBV5-1
J: TRBJ1-1
size: many

DNA: TGTGCCAGCCGGGACAGCTTGACCGGGGAGCTGTTTTTT
CDR3: CASRDSLTGELFF
D: TRBD1
V: TRBV27
J: TRBJ2-2
size: -

DNA: TGTGCCAGCAGCCAATCAGCTGGAAACACCATATATTTT
CDR3: CASSQSAGNTIYF
D: -
V: TRBV7-9
J: TRBJ1-3
size: few

DNA: TGTGCCAGCAGCCGGGTCCCAGGCCCTTCGCGGTATAATTCACCCCTCCACTTT
CDR3: CASSRVPGPSRYNSPLHF
D: -
V: TRBV12-3/TRBV12-4
J: TRBJ1-6
size: few

DNA: TGCAGTGCTAGTCGAATAGCGGGGGGCCTCTCCTACGAGCAGTACTTC
CDR3: CSASRIAGGLSYEQYF
D: TRBD2
V: TRBV20-1
J: TRBJ2-7
size: few

DNA: TGTGCCAGCAGCCAGGACTCGACCAGGAACACTGAAGCTTTCTTT
CDR3: CASSQDSTRNTEAFF
D: -
V: TRBV4-2
J: TRBJ1-1
size: -

DNA: TGTGCCAGCAGCCAAGAAGGGGGCGCGGGCACTGAAGCTTTCTTT
CDR3: CASSQEGGAGTEAFF
D: TRBD1
V: TRBV3-1
J: TRBJ1-1
size: few

DNA: TGTGCCAGCAGTTACACAGCTAATACCTACAATGAGCAGTTCTTC
CDR3: CASSYTANTYNEQFF
D: -
V: TRBV12-3/TRBV12-4
J: TRBJ2-1
size: few

DNA: TGCGCCAGCAGCTGGAACGCGAACACCGGGGAGCTGTTTTTT
CDR3: CASSWNANTGELFF
D: -
V: TRBV5-1
J: TRBJ2-2
size: -

DNA: TGTGCCAGCAGCTCCTTCGGGACTTCAGCAAGAACTGAAGAGACCCAGTACTTC
CDR3: CASSSFGTSARTEETQYF
D: -
V: TRBV5-4
J: TRBJ2-5
size: -

DNA: TGTGCCACCAGTTCGCGTGCGGGGGGGCGAACAGATACGCAGTATTTT
CDR3: CATSSRAGGRTDTQYF
D: TRBD2
V: TRBV24-1
J: TRBJ2-3
size: many

DNA: TGTGCCAGCAGGGCCATAGGGACAGGGTACAATGAGCAGTTCTTC
CDR3: CASRAIGTGYNEQFF
D: TRBD1
V: TRBV2
J: TRBJ2-1
size: -

DNA: TGTGCCAGCAGCCCCACGGCGGATGCTAACACTGAAGCTTTCTTT
CDR3: CASSPTADANTEAFF
D: -
V: TRBV7-2
J: TRBJ1-1
size: few

DNA: TGTGCCAGCAGTCAACTAGCGGGGATGACAGATACGCAGTATTTT
CDR3: CASSQLAGMTDTQYF
D: TRBD2
V: TRBV6-5
J: TRBJ2-3
size: few

DNA: TGTGCTAGCAGCTTTTCTTTAGGGGAGACCCAGTACTTC
CDR3: CASSFSLGETQYF
D: -
V: TRBV7-7
J: TRBJ2-5
size: -

DNA: TGCAGTGCTAGAGCTGGCGTCGGCAGGACTGGCGATACGCAGTATTTT
CDR3: CSARAGVGRTGDTQYF
D: -
V: TRBV20-1
J: TRBJ2-3
size: -

DNA: TGTGCCAGCTCTCCGGGACTAGAGCAAGAGACCCAGTACTTC
CDR3: CASSPGLEQETQYF
D: TRBD2
V: TRBV18
J: TRBJ2-5
size: -

DNA: TGCGCCAGCAGCAACGGACAGGGGGCGTCTAATGAAAAACTGTTTTTT
CDR3: CASSNGQGASNEKLFF
D: TRBD1
V: TRBV5-1
J: TRBJ1-4
size: few

DNA: TGTGCCAGCAGCCCGGGACTAGCGGGGGCCAATGAGCAGTTCTTC
CDR3: CASSPGLAGANEQFF
D: TRBD2
V: TRBV7-2
J: TRBJ2-1
size: many

DNA: TGTGCCAGCAGGTTAGCGGGGGCTTACGAGAAGTACTTC
CDR3: CASRLAGAYEKYF
D: TRBD2
V: TRBV6-2/TRBV6-3
J: TRBJ2-7
size: -

DNA: TGTGCCAGCAGTTATAGGGCAGTGGGCGAAAAACTGTTTTTT
CDR3: CASSYRAVGEKLFF
D: -
V: TRBV27
J: TRBJ1-4
size: few

DNA: TGTGCCCCAACCGTAGGACTAGGCGGTTGGCAGTTCTTC
CDR3: CAPTVGLGGWQFF
D: TRBD2
V: TRBV12-3/TRBV12-4
J: TRBJ2-1
size: many

DNA: TGCGCCAGCAGCGTACACACCGGGACTAGCGGGGTTCCTAGCACAGATACGCAGTATTTT
CDR3: CASSVHTGTSGVPSTDTQYF
D: TRBD2
V: TRBV4-3
J: TRBJ2-3
size: -

DNA: TGCAGTGCGCACAGGGACTATGGATTAGTGCAGTACTTC
CDR3: CSAHRDYGLVQYF
D: -
V: TRBV20-1
J: TRBJ2-7
size: -

DNA: TGTGCCAGCAGCTTAGCCCTCGGACTAGCGGGAGCGTCCCGGTTCTTC
CDR3: CASSLALGLAGASRFF
D: TRBD2
V: TRBV7-9
J: TRBJ2-1
size: -

DNA: TGTGCCAGCGGGGACCGACGAGATACGCAGTATTTT
CDR3: CASGDRRDTQYF
D: -
V: TRBV6-5
J: TRBJ2-3
size: many

DNA: TGTGCCAGCAGCTTATCGGGCGGGGGGGTCGCAGATACGCAGTATTTT
CDR3: CASSLSGGGVADTQYF
D: TRBD2
V: TRBV7-3
J: TRBJ2-3
size: many

DNA: TGTGCCAGCAGTTACAGGGGTTCAGAAGCTTTCTTT
CDR3: CASSYRGSEAFF
D: -
V: TRBV6-5
J: TRBJ1-1
size: few

DNA: TGTGCCAGCAGCCCTCAACATGGGGGCGGCGGGGAGCTGTTTTTT
CDR3: CASSPQHGGGGELFF
D: -
V: TRBV7-3
J: TRBJ2-2
size: few

DNA: TGCGCCAGCAGCCAAGAAGCGGGGGGCTACGCAGATACGCAGTATTTT
CDR3: CASSQEAGGYADTQYF
D: TRBD2
V: TRBV4-1
J: TRBJ2-3
size: few

DNA: TGCAGCGTTTCCAGGGGGCAGGGCACTGAAGCTTTCTTT
CDR3: CSVSRGQGTEAFF
D: TRBD1
V: TRBV29-1
J: TRBJ1-1
size: -

DNA: TGTGCCACCAGGGAAGGGGAGGACTATGGCTACACCTTC
CDR3: CATREGEDYGYTF
D: -
V: TRBV24-1
J: TRBJ1-2
size: -

DNA: TGTGCCAGCACCAAGGGACAGGGGGATACGCAGTATTTT
CDR3: CASTKGQGDTQYF
D: TRBD1
V: TRBV12-3/TRBV12-4
J: TRBJ2-3
size: many

DNA: TGCAGTGCTGGGGACAGGCCGTTTGAGACCCAGTACTTC
CDR3: CSAGDRPFETQYF
D: TRBD1
V: TRBV20-1
J: TRBJ2-5
size: -

DNA: TGCGCCAGCAGCTTGCTGGACAGACAAGAGACCCAGTACTTC
CDR3: CASSLLDRQETQYF
D: -
V: TRBV5-1
J: TRBJ2-5
size: -

DNA: TGTGCCAGCAGCTTAGCAACAGGGGTGGTTAATGAGCAGTTCTTC
CDR3: CASSLATGVVNEQFF
D: TRBD1
V: TRBV7-2
J: TRBJ2-1
size: -

DNA: TGTGCCAGCGGGGGACAGGGGGCTATAGATACGCAGTATTTT
CDR3: CASGGQGAIDTQYF
D: TRBD1
V: TRBV28
J: TRBJ2-3
size: few

DNA: TGTGCCAGCAGCATTGGAGGCATTCAGTACTTC
CDR3: CASSIGGIQYF
D: -
V: TRBV7-2
J: TRBJ2-4
size: -

DNA: TGCGCCAGCAGCCAATCCCAGGGGTTACAAGAGACCCAGTACTTC
CDR3: CASSQSQGLQETQYF
D: -
V: TRBV4-1
J: TRBJ2-5
size: -

DNA: TGTGCCAGCAGCTCAGGTGTCAAACTCCCAGATACGCAGTATTTT
CDR3: CASSSGVKLPDTQYF
D: -
V: TRBV7-6
J: TRBJ2-3
size: -

DNA: TGTGCCAGCAGCAAAGAGTCGATTAGCGGGGGGAACACAGATACGCAGTATTTT
CDR3: CASSKESISGGNTDTQYF
D: -
V: TRBV21-1
J: TRBJ2-3
size: many